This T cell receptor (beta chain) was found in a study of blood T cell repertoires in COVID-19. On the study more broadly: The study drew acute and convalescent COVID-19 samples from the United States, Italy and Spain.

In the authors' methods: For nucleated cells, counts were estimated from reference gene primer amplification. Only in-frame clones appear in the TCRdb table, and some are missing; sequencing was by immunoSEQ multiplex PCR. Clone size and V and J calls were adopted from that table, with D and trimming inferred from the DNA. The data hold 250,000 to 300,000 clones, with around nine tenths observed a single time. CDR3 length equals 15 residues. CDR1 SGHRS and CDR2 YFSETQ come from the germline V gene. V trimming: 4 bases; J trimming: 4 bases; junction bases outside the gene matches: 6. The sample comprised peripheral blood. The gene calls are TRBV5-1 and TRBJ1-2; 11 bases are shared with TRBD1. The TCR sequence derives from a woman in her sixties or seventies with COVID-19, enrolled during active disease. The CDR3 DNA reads TGCGCCAGCAGCGTCGGACAGGGGGCCTCCTATGGCTACACCTTC. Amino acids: CASSVGQGASYGYTF.